Presented here are 27 T cell receptor beta chains from one specimen sequenced in a study of blood T cell repertoires in COVID-19 (dated by TCRdb to 2020 to 2022). Receptor amplification or capture employed the immunoSEQ multiplex PCR assay. The immuneACCESS repertoire file appears here via TCRdb, limited to in-frame rearrangements. These files lack a portion of the clones; in checked studies, under half of the deficit traces to unresolved V genes, and the cause of the others is not known. For this sample the table gives fewer than 90,000 clones, of which more than 80% were detected only once. The biggest ten clones account for roughly 12% of the sample. Sequencing input: peripheral blood. The receptors come from a human donor in a cohort sampled during active COVID-19.

This chain joins TRBV7-6 and TRBJ2-1; 11 nucleotides match TRBD2. The V and J ends lost 1 base and 6 bases, in that order; junction bases with no gene match: 5. Per germline, CDR1 SGHVS and CDR2 FNYEAQ. The CDR3 runs to 16 residues. The CDR3 is CASSLGLAGGSNEQFF. The CDR3 DNA reads TGTGCCAGCAGCTTAGGGCTAGCGGGGGGCTCCAATGAGCAGTTCTTC.

This chain links TRBV7-6 with TRBJ1-1; D may be TRBD1 (6 bases). The V gene's germline CDR1 is SGHVS and CDR2 FNYEAQ. The CDR3 sequence is 15 residues long. V dropped 5 bases and J dropped 5 bases, with 18 bases sitting between them. DNA for the CDR3: TGTGCCAGCAGCACGCCAACACAGGGTAGGACTGAAGCTTTCTTT. This encodes CASSTPTQGRTEAFF.

The chain combines TRBV11-2 with TRBJ2-1; D call uncertain. In germline, CDR1 is SGHAT, CDR2 FQNNGV. Trimming took 1 base from V and 4 from J, leaving 8 bases between them. The CDR3 contains 14 residues. CDR3 protein: CASSLARGYNEQFF. The CDR3 DNA reads as TGTGCCAGCAGCTTAGCACGCGGATACAATGAGCAGTTCTTC.

V and J are TRBV9 and TRBJ2-2, with TRBD1 as a possible D gene (6 bases). Looked up from germline, CDR1 is SGDLS and CDR2 is YYNGEE. V lost 4 bases and J lost 0, with 13 bases in between. The CDR3 runs to 16 residues. The DNA of the CDR3 is TGTGCCAGCAGCCCCCAGGGGCACGCGAACACCGGGGAGCTGTTTTTT. It is translated as CASSPQGHANTGELFF.

The rearrangement uses TRBV5-5 and TRBJ2-2; 7 bases map to TRBD1. CDR1 is SGHKS, CDR2 YYEKEE, per germline (reference sequence). The J segment lost 6 bases and the V segment lost 1 base, leaving 9 bases of the junction unmatched. The CDR3 loop spans 16 amino acids. The CDR3: CASSLTGAVGAGELFF. The CDR3 DNA is TGTGCCAGCAGCTTGACAGGGGCGGTCGGTGCCGGGGAGCTGTTTTTT.

This sequence joins TRBV28 and TRBJ2-7, with a possible D match to TRBD2 (5 bases). V lost 6 bases, J lost 7 bases, and 16 bases lay in between. The germline V gene has CDR1 MDHEN and CDR2 SYDVKM. There are 13 residues in the CDR3. The CDR3 DNA follows: TGTGCCAGCAGGGGAAACAGCGGACTTGAGCAGTACTTC. Translated: CASRGNSGLEQYF.

J is TRBJ2-7 and V is TRBV5-1; 11 nucleotides align to TRBD2. This CDR3 has 19 amino acids. Trimming cost V 1 base and J 2 bases; bases outside gene matches: 14. The germline gives CDR1 SGHRS, CDR2 YFSETQ. The chain's CDR3 is CASSLIILSGRAPTYEQYF. The CDR3 DNA sequence: TGCGCCAGCAGCTTGATCATCCTTAGCGGGAGGGCTCCCACCTACGAGCAGTACTTC.

This clone was recorded a few times. V is TRBV6-5 and J is TRBJ2-5, with a possible D match to TRBD2 (6 bases). Trimming cost V 6 bases and J 4 bases, with 12 bases left between them. Germline values: CDR1 MNHEY, CDR2 SVGAGI. The CDR3 runs 13 residues. The chain's CDR3 is CASSSGTLETQYF. DNA for the CDR3: TGTGCCAGCAGCTCCGGGACTCTAGAGACCCAGTACTTC.

The rearrangement links TRBV5-1 to TRBJ2-1; tentative D call: TRBD1 (5 bases). From germline, CDR1 is SGHRS and CDR2 YFSETQ. Trimming left V 1 base short and J 10 bases short, with 12 bases between. There are 13 residues in the CDR3. CDR3 coding DNA: TGCGCCAGCAGCTTGCAGGGCCGAGGAGAGCAGTTCTTC. Encoded protein: CASSLQGRGEQFF.

The rearrangement joins TRBV6-5 to TRBJ1-1; no definite D call. Trimming took off 10 bases at V and 1 base at J, with 13 bases between the two ends. The germline CDR1 and CDR2 sequences are MNHEY and SVGAGI. The CDR3 sequence is 13 residues long. This CDR3 reads CATQTQRNTEAFF. DNA for the CDR3: TGTGCCACCCAAACACAGAGGAACACTGAAGCTTTCTTT.

The rearrangement links TRBV3-1 (or the pseudogene TRBV3-2) to TRBJ2-7, with no clear D. The CDR3 spans 13 residues. Trimming pared 1 base from V and 5 bases from J, leaving 9 bases between. CDR1 is LGHDT and CDR2 is YNNKEL in the germline V gene (reference sequence). The CDR3 region has the DNA TGTGCCAGCAGCCAAGTTCCCACAGACGAGCAGTACTTC. It encodes CASSQVPTDEQYF.

This clone has just one count. The chain has TRBV6-6 and TRBJ1-1; no firm D call. Trimming took off 7 bases at V and 7 bases at J, with 16 bases between the two ends. The CDR3 is 13 residues long. Per germline, CDR1 MNHNY and CDR2 SVGAGI (reference sequence). The CDR3 DNA reads as TGTGCCAGCACCGGCCGCGAGAGGAATGAAGCTTTCTTT. Residues: CASTGRERNEAFF.

Points on this clone: Within the sample, other DNA sequences also encode this same CDR3. The chain couples TRBV3-1 (or the pseudogene TRBV3-2) to TRBJ2-6, with a possible D match to TRBD2 (6 bases). The CDR3 has 14 residues. Germline V lookup: CDR1 LGHDT, CDR2 YNNKEL (reference sequence). Trimming cost V 4 bases and J 2 bases, with 6 bases left between them. The CDR3 loop reads CASSPGAGANVLTF. The CDR3 DNA is TGTGCCAGCAGCCCGGGGGCTGGGGCCAACGTCCTGACTTTC.

The table lists this clone with a count of one. The V and J genes are TRBV5-6 and TRBJ2-7, with 10 bases aligning to TRBD1. Germline CDR1 reads SGHDT; CDR2 reads YYEEEE. V was pared by 4 bases and J by 5 bases, with 6 bases of the junction left unmatched. This CDR3 is built from 14 residues. CDR3: CASSPWTGGNEQYF. The CDR3 region has the DNA TGTGCCAGCAGCCCCTGGACAGGGGGAAACGAGCAGTACTTC.

V gene TRBV11-2 combines with J gene TRBJ2-5; 9 nucleotides line up with TRBD2. The CDR3 sequence is 15 residues long. Unmatched junction bases numbered 7, after V lost 5 bases and J lost 3 bases. Germline values: CDR1 SGHAT, CDR2 FQNNGV. CDR3 bases: TGTGCCAGCAGCAATCTAGCGGGGAACGAAGAGACCCAGTACTTC. This translates into CASSNLAGNEETQYF.

The J gene is TRBJ2-2, the V gene TRBV19; TRBD2 matches at 9 bases. With 8 bases clipped from V and 7 bases from J, the junction kept 11 bases outside the gene matches. Germline V gene lookup returns CDR1 LNHDA and CDR2 SQIVND (reference sequence). This CDR3 is 15 amino acids long. The CDR3 DNA reads TGTGCCAGTTACATAGCGGGAGAAGGGAACGGGGAGCTGTTTTTT. As protein: CASYIAGEGNGELFF. Supplemented by reference TRBV19 and TRBJ2-2, the full variable domain reads DGGITQSPKYLFRKEGQNVTLSCEQNLNHDAMYWYRQDPGQGLRLIYYSQIVNDFQKGDIAEGYSVSREKKESFPLTVTSAQKNPTAFYLCASYIAGEGNGELFFGEGSRLTVL.

The chain uses TRBV12-5 and TRBJ2-1; the D is unclear. The V end was cut by 3 bases, the J end by 10 bases, with 10 bases between. Germline V CDR1 and CDR2: LGHNT, FRNRAP. The CDR3 consists of 12 residues. The CDR3 spells CASGFSVGEQFF. Written as DNA, the CDR3 is TGTGCTAGTGGTTTTTCAGTCGGGGAGCAGTTCTTC.

There are many counts of this clone. V usage is TRBV5-1 and J usage is TRBJ2-5, with D perhaps TRBD2 (5 bases). Germline CDR1 and CDR2: SGHRS and YFSETQ. Trimming took 6 bases from V and 2 from J, leaving 17 bases between them. CDR3 length: 15 amino acids. CDR3 loop: CASTPWELGQETQYF. In nucleotides, the CDR3 is TGCGCCAGCACCCCCTGGGAGCTGGGGCAAGAGACCCAGTACTTC.

V usage is TRBV2 and J usage is TRBJ2-7; 7 bases agree with TRBD2. V was clipped by 2 bases and J by 6 bases; unmatched bases: 10. Germline values: CDR1 SNHLY, CDR2 FYNNEI. This CDR3 has 15 residues. In nucleotides, the CDR3 is TGTGCCAGCAGTGAAAGGCGGCTAGCGGCTACCGAGCAGTACTTC. This codes for CASSERRLAATEQYF.

This clone was seen once. This chain joins TRBV5-1 and TRBJ1-2; the D gene is possibly TRBD1 (5 bases). V lost 1 base and J 6 bases, leaving 16 bases between the germline ends. The CDR3 loop spans 15 amino acids. The germline V gene has CDR1 SGHRS and CDR2 YFSETQ. The CDR3 DNA sequence: TGCGCCAGCAGCTTGATGCTCGGGGGATTAGATGGCTACACCTTC. Protein product: CASSLMLGGLDGYTF.

V usage is TRBV24-1 and J usage is TRBJ2-7; 12 bases are a match to TRBD1. Per the germline V gene, CDR1 is KGHDR and CDR2 is SFDVKD. V lost 4 bases to trimming and J lost 5 bases; unmatched junction nucleotides: 5. CDR3 size: 15 residues. CDR3 coding DNA: TGTGCCACCAGTGACCCGGGACAGGGGGCCAACGAGCAGTACTTC. This sequence encodes CATSDPGQGANEQYF.

This clone was seen a handful of times. The chain links TRBV5-4 to TRBJ2-1; D remains ambiguous. The germline gives CDR1 SGHNT, CDR2 YYREEE (reference sequence). The V end lost 4 bases, the J end lost 6 bases, and 14 bases lay between the germline ends. There are 14 residues in the CDR3. In DNA form, the CDR3 reads TGTGCCAGCAGCGACCCCACAGTTTCCAATGAGCAGTTCTTC. This gives the protein CASSDPTVSNEQFF.

The V gene is TRBV28, the J gene TRBJ2-7, with TRBD1 matching 9 bases. CDR3 length: 15 amino acids. Trimming removed 8 bases from V and 5 bases from J; junction bases left unmatched: 13. The germline gives CDR1 MDHEN, CDR2 SYDVKM. CDR3: CASYDRRQGVNEQYF. CDR3 nucleotides: TGTGCCAGCTATGACCGTCGACAGGGGGTAAACGAGCAGTACTTC.

The chain couples TRBV30 to TRBJ1-6; possibly TRBD1 for D (6 bases). Germline V lookup: CDR1 GTSNPN, CDR2 SVGIG (reference sequence). The V gene lost 0 bases and the J gene lost 8 bases, with 17 bases spanning the gap. The CDR3 spans 16 residues. Written as DNA, the CDR3 is TGTGCCTGGAGTGTTGGGGGGGCTTTTATCGATTCACCCCTCCACTTT. Protein product: CAWSVGGAFIDSPLHF.

The genes are TRBV2 and TRBJ1-1; 8 positions match TRBD1. CDR3 length: 15 residues. The germline CDR1 and CDR2 sequences are SNHLY and FYNNEI. The V and J ends lost 4 bases and 1 base, in that order; junction bases with no gene match: 5. CDR3 sequence reads: CASSALGTGNTEAFF. The CDR3 nucleotides are TGTGCCAGCAGTGCTTTGGGGACAGGGAACACTGAAGCTTTCTTT.

This chain joins TRBV5-1 and TRBJ2-3, with D perhaps TRBD2 (7 bases). The V end was cut by 7 bases, the J end by 5 bases, with 17 bases between. The germline V gene encodes CDR1 SGHRS and CDR2 YFSETQ. The CDR3 is made up of 14 amino acids. The CDR3 reads CASLGGGQEDTQYF. DNA for the CDR3: TGCGCCAGCTTAGGGGGGGGGCAAGAAGATACGCAGTATTTT. The full variable domain, rest sourced from reference TRBV5-1 and TRBJ2-3, is KAGVTQTPRYLIKTRGQQVTLSCSPISGHRSVSWYQQTPGQGLQFLFEYFSETQRNKGNFPGRFSGRQFSNSRSEMNVSTLELGDSALYLCASLGGGQEDTQYFGPGTRLTVL.

In this sample, this clone turned up a few times. This chain links TRBV5-1 with TRBJ1-1; D is possibly TRBD1 (6 bases). In germline, CDR1 is SGHRS, CDR2 YFSETQ. Trimming pared 0 bases from V and 3 bases from J, leaving 15 bases between. The CDR3 is 16 amino acids. The CDR3 loop is CASSLGGRGKDTEAFF. In DNA form, the CDR3 reads TGCGCCAGCAGCTTGGGGGGGCGAGGGAAGGACACTGAAGCTTTCTTT.